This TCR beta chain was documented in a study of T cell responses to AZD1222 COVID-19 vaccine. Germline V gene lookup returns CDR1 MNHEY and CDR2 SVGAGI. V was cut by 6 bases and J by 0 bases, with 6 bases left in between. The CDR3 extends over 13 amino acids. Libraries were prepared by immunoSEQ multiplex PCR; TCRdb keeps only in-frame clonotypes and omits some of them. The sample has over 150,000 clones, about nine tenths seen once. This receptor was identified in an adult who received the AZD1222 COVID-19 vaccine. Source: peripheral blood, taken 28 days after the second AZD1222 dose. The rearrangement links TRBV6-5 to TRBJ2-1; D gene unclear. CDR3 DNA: TGTGCCAGCAGACTGAGCTCCTACAATGAGCAGTTCTTC. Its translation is CASRLSSYNEQFF.